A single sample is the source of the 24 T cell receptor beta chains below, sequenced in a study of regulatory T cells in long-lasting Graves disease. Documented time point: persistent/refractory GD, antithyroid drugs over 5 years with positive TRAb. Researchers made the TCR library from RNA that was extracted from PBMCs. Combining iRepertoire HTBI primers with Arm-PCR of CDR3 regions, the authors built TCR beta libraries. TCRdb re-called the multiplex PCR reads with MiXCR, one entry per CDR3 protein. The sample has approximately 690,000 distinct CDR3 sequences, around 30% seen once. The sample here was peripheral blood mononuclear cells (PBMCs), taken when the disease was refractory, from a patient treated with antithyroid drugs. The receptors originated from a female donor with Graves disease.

This CDR3 is CASSLGPGQLTDTQYF. The CDR3 coding sequence is TGCGCCAGCAGCTTGGGCCCAGGGCAGCTCACAGATACGCAGTATTTT. The chain links TRBV5-1 to TRBJ2-3; TRBD1 might be the D (5 bases). V was trimmed by 0 bases and J by 2 bases, leaving 13 bases between them. This CDR3 comprises 16 residues. CDR1 and CDR2 from the germline V gene are SGHRS and YFSETQ.

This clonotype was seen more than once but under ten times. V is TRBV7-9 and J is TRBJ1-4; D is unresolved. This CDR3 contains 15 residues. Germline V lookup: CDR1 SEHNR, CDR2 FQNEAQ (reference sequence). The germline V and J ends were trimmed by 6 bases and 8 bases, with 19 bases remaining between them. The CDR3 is CASRPPGRADEKLFF. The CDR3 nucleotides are TGTGCCAGCAGACCCCCAGGTAGAGCAGACGAAAAACTGTTTTTT.

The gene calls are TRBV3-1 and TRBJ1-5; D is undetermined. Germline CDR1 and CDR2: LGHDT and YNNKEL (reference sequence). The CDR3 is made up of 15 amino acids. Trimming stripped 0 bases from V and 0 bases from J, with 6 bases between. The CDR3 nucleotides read TGTGCCAGCAGCCAAGACACCCTTAGCAATCAGCCCCAGCATTTT. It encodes CASSQDTLSNQPQHF.

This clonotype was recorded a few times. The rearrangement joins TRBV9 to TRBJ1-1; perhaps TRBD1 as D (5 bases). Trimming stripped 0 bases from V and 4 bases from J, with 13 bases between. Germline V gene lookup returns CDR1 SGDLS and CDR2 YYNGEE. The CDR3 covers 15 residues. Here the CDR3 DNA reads TGTGCCAGCAGCGTAGGGGTGTTTGGGGGCACTGAAGCTTTCTTT. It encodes CASSVGVFGGTEAFF.

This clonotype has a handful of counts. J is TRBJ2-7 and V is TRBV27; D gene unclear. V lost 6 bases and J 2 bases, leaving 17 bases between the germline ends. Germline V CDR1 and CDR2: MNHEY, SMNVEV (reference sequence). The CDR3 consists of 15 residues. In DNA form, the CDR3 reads TGTGCCAGCAGCCCACCCCACAGCTATACCTACGAGCAGTACTTC. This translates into CASSPPHSYTYEQYF.

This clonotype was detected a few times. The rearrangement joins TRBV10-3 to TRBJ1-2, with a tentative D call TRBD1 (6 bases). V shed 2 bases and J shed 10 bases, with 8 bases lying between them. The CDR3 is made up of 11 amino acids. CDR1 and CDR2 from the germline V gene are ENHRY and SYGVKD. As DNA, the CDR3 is TGTGCCATCAGTGAGAAGGGGGTCTACACCTTC. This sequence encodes CAISEKGVYTF.

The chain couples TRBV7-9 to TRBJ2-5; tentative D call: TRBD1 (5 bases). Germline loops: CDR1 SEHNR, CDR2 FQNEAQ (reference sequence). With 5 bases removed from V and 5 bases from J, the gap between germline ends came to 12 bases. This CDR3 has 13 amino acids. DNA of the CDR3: TGTGCCAGCAGCGAAAGGGCAGGGGAGACCCAGTACTTC. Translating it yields CASSERAGETQYF.

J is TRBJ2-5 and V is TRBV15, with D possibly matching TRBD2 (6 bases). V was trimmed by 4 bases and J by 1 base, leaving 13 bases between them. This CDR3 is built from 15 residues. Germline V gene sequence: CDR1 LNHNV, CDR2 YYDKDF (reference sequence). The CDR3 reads CATSNDAGTQETQYF. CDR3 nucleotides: TGTGCCACCAGCAACGACGCGGGAACCCAAGAGACCCAGTACTTC. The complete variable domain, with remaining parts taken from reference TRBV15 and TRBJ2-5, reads DAMVIQNPRYQVTQFGKPVTLSCSQTLNHNVMYWYQQKSSQAPKLLFHYYDKDFNNEADTPDNFQSRRPNTSFCFLDIRSPGLGDTAMYLCATSNDAGTQETQYFGPGTRLLVL.

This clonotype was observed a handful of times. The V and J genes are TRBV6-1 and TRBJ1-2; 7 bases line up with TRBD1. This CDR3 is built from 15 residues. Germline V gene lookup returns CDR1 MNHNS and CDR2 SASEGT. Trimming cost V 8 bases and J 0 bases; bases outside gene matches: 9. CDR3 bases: TGTGCCAGCGCAGGAGGGCAGGGGGCTAACTATGGCTACACCTTC. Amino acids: CASAGGQGANYGYTF.

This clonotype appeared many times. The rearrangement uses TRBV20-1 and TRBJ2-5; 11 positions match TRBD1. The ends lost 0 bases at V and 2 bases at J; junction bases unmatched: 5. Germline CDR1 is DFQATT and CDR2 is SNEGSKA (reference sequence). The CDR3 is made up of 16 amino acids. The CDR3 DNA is TGCAGTGCTAGAGATTGGGGACAGGGGGAACAAGAGACCCAGTACTTC. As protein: CSARDWGQGEQETQYF.

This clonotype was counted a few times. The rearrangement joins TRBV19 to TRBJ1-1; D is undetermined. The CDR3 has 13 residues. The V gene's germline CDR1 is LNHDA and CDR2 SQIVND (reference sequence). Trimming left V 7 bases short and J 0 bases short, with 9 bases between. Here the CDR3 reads CASKRIMNTEAFF. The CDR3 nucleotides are TGTGCCAGTAAGCGGATTATGAACACTGAAGCTTTCTTT.

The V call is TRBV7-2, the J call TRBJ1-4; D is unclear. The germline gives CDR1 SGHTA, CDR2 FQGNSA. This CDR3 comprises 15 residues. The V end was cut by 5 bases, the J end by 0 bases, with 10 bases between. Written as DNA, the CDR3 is TGTGCCAGCAGCCGAAGCAGTGCAACTAATGAAAAACTGTTTTTT. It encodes CASSRSSATNEKLFF.

CDR3 loop: CASSLVGGSALYEQYF. Here the CDR3 DNA reads TGTGCCAGCAGCTTGGTGGGGGGATCCGCTCTCTACGAGCAGTACTTC. J is TRBJ2-7 and V is TRBV5-5, with TRBD2 as a possible D gene (6 bases). The V end was cut by 0 bases, the J end by 3 bases, with 16 bases between. Germline V CDR1 and CDR2: SGHKS, YYEKEE (reference sequence). The CDR3 extends over 16 amino acids. The whole variable domain, filled in from reference TRBV5-5 and TRBJ2-7, reads DAGVTQSPTHLIKTRGQQVTLRCSPISGHKSVSWYQQVLGQGPQFIFQYYEKEERGRGNFPDRFSARQFPNYSSELNVNALLLGDSALYLCASSLVGGSALYEQYFGPGTRLTVT.

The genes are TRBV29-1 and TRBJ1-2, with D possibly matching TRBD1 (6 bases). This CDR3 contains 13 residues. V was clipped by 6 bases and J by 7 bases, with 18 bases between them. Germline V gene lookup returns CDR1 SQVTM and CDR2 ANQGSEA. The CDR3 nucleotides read TGCAGCGTCTCGCTGGACAGAAACACTGGCTACACCTTC. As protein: CSVSLDRNTGYTF.

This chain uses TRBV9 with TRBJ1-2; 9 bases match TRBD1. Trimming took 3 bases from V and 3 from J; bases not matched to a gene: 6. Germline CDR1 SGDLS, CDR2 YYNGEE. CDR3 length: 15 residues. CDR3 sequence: CASSATGQGDYGYTF. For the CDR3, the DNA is TGTGCCAGCAGCGCGACGGGACAGGGCGACTATGGCTACACCTTC.

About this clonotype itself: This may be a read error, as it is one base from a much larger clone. The chain's CDR3 is CASSMTDSNQPQHF. The CDR3 nucleotides are TGTGCCAGCAGCATGACGGATAGCAATCAGCCCCAGCATTTT. The chain links TRBV27 to TRBJ1-5; D is uncertain. V dropped 6 bases and J dropped 0 bases, with 9 bases sitting between them. The CDR3 covers 14 residues. Germline V gene data show CDR1 as MNHEY and CDR2 as SMNVEV (reference sequence).

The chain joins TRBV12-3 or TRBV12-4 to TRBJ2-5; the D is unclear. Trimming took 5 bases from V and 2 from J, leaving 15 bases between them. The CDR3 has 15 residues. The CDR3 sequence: CASSGQTDFQETQYF. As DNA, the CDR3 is TGTGCCAGCAGTGGCCAGACGGATTTTCAAGAGACCCAGTACTTC.

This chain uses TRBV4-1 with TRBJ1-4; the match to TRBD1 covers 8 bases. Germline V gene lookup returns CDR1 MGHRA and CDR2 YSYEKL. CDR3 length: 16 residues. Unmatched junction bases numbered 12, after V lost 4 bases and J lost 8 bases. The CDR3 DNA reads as TGCGCCAGCAGCCGCACGCCGACAGGGGAAAGCGAAAAACTGTTTTTT. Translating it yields CASSRTPTGESEKLFF.

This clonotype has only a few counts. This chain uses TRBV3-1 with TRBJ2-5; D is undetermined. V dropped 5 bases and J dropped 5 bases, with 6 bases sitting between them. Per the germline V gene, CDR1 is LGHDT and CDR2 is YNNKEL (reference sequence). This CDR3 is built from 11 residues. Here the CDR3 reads CASSGMETQYF. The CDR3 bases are TGTGCCAGCAGCGGGATGGAGACCCAGTACTTC.

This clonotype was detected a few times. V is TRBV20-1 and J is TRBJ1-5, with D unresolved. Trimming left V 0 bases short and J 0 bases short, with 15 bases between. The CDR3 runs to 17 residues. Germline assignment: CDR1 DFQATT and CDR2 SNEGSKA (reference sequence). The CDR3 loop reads CSARDTSSRRSNQPQHF. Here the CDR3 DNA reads TGCAGTGCTAGAGATACATCCTCTCGTCGTAGCAATCAGCCCCAGCATTTT.

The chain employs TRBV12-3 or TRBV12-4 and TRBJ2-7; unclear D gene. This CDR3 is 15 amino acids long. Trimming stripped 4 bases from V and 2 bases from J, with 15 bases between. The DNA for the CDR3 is TGTGCCAGCAGTTCCGACACCGGACGCCCCTACGAGCAGTACTTC. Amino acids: CASSSDTGRPYEQYF.

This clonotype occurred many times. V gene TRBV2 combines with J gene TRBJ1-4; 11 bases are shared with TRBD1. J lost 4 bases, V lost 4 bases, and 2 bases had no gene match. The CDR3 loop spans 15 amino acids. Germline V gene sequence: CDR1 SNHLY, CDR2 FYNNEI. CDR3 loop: CASSGTGGLNEKLFF. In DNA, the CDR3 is TGTGCCAGCAGTGGGACAGGGGGCCTTAATGAAAAACTGTTTTTT.

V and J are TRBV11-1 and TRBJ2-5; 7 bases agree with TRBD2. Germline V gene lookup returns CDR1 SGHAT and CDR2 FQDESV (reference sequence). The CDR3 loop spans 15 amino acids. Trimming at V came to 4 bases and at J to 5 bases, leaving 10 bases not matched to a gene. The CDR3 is CASSSPGGRLETQYF. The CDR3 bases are TGTGCCAGCAGCTCCCCTGGCGGGAGATTGGAGACCCAGTACTTC.

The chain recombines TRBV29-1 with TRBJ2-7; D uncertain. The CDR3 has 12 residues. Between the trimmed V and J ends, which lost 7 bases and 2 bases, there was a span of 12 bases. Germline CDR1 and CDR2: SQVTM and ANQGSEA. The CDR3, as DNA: TGCAGCGCTAATACACGACCCTACGAGCAGTACTTC. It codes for CSANTRPYEQYF.